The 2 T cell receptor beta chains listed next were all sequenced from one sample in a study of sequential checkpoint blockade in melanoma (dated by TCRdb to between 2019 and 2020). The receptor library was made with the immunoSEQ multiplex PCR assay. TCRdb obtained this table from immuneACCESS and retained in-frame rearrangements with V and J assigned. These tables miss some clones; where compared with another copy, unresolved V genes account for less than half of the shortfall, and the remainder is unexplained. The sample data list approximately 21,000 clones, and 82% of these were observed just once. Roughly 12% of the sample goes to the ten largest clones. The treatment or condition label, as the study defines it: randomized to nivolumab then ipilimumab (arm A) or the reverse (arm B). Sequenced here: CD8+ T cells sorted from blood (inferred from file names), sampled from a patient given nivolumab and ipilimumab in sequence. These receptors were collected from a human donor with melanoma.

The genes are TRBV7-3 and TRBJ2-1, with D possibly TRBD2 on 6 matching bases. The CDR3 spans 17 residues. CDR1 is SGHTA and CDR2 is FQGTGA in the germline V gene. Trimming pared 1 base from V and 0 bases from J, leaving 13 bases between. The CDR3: CASSLMGGMSSYNEQFF. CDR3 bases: TGTGCCAGCAGCTTAATGGGCGGGATGAGCTCCTACAATGAGCAGTTCTTC.

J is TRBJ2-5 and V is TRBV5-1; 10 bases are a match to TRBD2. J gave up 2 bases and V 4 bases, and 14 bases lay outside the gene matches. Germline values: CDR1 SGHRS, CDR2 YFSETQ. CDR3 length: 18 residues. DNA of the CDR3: TGCGCCAGCAGCCTCCGTCGGCGGACTAGCGGATTACAAGAGACCCAGTACTTC. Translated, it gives CASSLRRRTSGLQETQYF. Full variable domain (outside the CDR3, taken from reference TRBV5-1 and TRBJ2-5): KAGVTQTPRYLIKTRGQQVTLSCSPISGHRSVSWYQQTPGQGLQFLFEYFSETQRNKGNFPGRFSGRQFSNSRSEMNVSTLELGDSALYLCASSLRRRTSGLQETQYFGPGTRLLVL.